The text below deals with one T cell receptor (beta chain). The antigen it recognizes is unknown. Base qualities were left out, and no much larger clone turns up one base away. These data belong to a study of blood T cell repertoires in COVID-19 (TCRdb year 2020). Context from the whole study: The collaborator samples originated in the United States, Italy and Spain and spanned the acute and convalescent phases of COVID-19. The material from the prospective study consisted of cDNA or gDNA derived from T cells, B-cell-depleted T cells, or PBMCs. The dataset comprised deeply sampled blood TCRbeta repertoires from subjects exposed to, actively infected with, or recovered from COVID-19. The repertoires were released in a freely available public database meant as a resource for research on the immune response to SARS-CoV-2. Samples were obtained from the ongoing ImmuneRACE study (first 160 participants) and from about 1,300 subjects provided by 6 global collaborators. Nearly every sample came with metadata listing a de-identified subject ID, COVID-19 status, age in years and sex. HLA class I and class II types, where available, came from metadata supplied by the sample provider rather than from assay-based typing.

The CDR3 covers 15 residues, taking in both the cysteine and the phenylalanine. Of all the DNA, just the CDR3 is kept, 45 bases in frame from base 1. CDR1 and CDR2 are drawn from the germline V gene: MNHEY, SVGAGI. V is cut by 2 bases and J by 7 bases, and the space between the germline ends is 12 bases. Samples from volunteer blood donors who had recovered from COVID-19 were contributed by a second Seattle source. Whole blood was collected in K2EDTA tubes by collaborating institutions according to the institutions' own protocols. Collaborator samples were shipped for TCRbeta analysis as frozen whole blood, isolated PBMCs, or DNA extracted from either sample type. TCRbeta CDR3 regions were amplified from genomic DNA using the immunoSEQ Assay, a bias-controlled multiplex PCR. Per the original workflow: The number of nucleated cells in each sample was estimated by amplification of reference gene primers within the assay. To quantify the absolute abundance of each unique TCRbeta CDR3 rearrangement, sequence reads were collapsed and filtered. For each sample, productive Simpson clonality was calculated as the square root of Simpson's diversity index across productive rearrangements. The table was pulled from immuneACCESS by TCRdb, which kept in-frame rearrangements only. Such tables lose some clones; where checked, under half of the loss comes from unresolved V genes, and the rest has no known cause. V, J and clone size derive from that table, while D and trimming were established from the DNA sequence. The sample has 240,000 or so clones on record, roughly 90% of them singletons. About 7% of the sample lies in the top ten.

What the study reported, not specific to this receptor: How much clinical and demographic metadata was included differed by source and by participant, and the metadata was provided uncurated.

Input material: peripheral blood. The clonotype comes from a man aged 60 to 75 who had recovered from COVID-19. The sequence joins TRBV6-5 to TRBJ1-6; the best D guess is TRBD1, with 6 bases matching. The CDR3 in this case is CASSYNPTGNSPLHF. Here is the DNA: TGTGCCAGCAGTTACAATCCTACAGGGAATTCACCCCTCCACTTT.